The 19 T cell receptor beta chains below were found in one sample sequenced in a study of cytomegalovirus exposure and HLA in healthy donors. A multiplex PCR was run with 60 Vbeta primers and 13 Jbeta primers. Some clones are missing from TCRdb's copy, which holds only in-frame ones; the method was immunoSEQ multiplex PCR. The sample carries 75,000 to 100,000 clones, more than 70% recorded once. The sequenced sample was PBMCs. The source is a man between 18 and 35 years old in good health and CMV-seropositive.

V and J are TRBV6-5 and TRBJ2-7, with 10 bases aligning to TRBD2. This CDR3 has 14 residues. V dropped 6 bases and J dropped 6; count of bases not matched to a gene: 8. Germline V gene sequence: CDR1 MNHEY, CDR2 SVGAGI. CDR3 coding DNA: TGTGCCAGCAGACTGGGACTAGCGACGATCGAGCAGTACTTC. Its translation: CASRLGLATIEQYF.

CDR3 in amino acids: CASSLAGGDQPQHF. The CDR3, as DNA: TGTGCCAGCAGCTTGGCCGGGGGGGATCAGCCCCAGCATTTT. The chain has TRBV5-4 and TRBJ1-5; possibly TRBD1 for D (5 bases). Trimming took off 0 bases at V and 5 bases at J, with 9 bases between the two ends. Germline V gene sequence: CDR1 SGHNT, CDR2 YYREEE (reference sequence). The CDR3 consists of 14 residues.

Turning to this clone: The sample holds other DNA sequences that translate to the same CDR3. The chain carries TRBV5-1 and TRBJ2-7; 9 bases map to TRBD1. The CDR3 runs to 15 residues. The germline V gene encodes CDR1 SGHRS and CDR2 YFSETQ. The junction had 3 bases not matched to a gene; V was cut back by 0 bases and J by 2 bases. In DNA form, the CDR3 reads TGCGCCAGCAGCTTGGGTGGGACAGGGACCTACGAGCAGTACTTC. It specifies CASSLGGTGTYEQYF. The full variable domain, in which reference TRBV5-1 and TRBJ2-7 provide the parts outside the CDR3, is KAGVTQTPRYLIKTRGQQVTLSCSPISGHRSVSWYQQTPGQGLQFLFEYFSETQRNKGNFPGRFSGRQFSNSRSEMNVSTLELGDSALYLCASSLGGTGTYEQYFGPGTRLTVT.

There are a few counts of this clone. J is TRBJ2-7 and V is TRBV5-4, with D perhaps TRBD2 (6 bases). CDR1 and CDR2 (germline): SGHNT, YYREEE (reference sequence). The CDR3 runs 14 residues. Trimming removed 0 bases at V and 0 bases at J, with 7 bases between. CDR3: CASSLVGGSYEQYF. The CDR3 region has the DNA TGTGCCAGCAGCTTGGTGGGGGGCTCCTACGAGCAGTACTTC.

This clone was observed a handful of times. J is TRBJ1-2 and V is TRBV30; a possible D gene is TRBD1 (6 bases). This CDR3 is built from 14 residues. CDR1 is GTSNPN, CDR2 SVGIG, per germline (reference sequence). The V gene lost 4 bases and the J gene lost 2 bases, with 14 bases spanning the gap. The CDR3 coding sequence is TGTGCCTGGAAGCCCCCAACAGGGAACTATGGCTACACCTTC. Encoded protein: CAWKPPTGNYGYTF.

The gene calls are TRBV2 and TRBJ1-3; D ambiguous. The CDR3 extends over 15 amino acids. Per germline, CDR1 SNHLY and CDR2 FYNNEI. The germline V and J ends were trimmed by 5 bases and 7 bases, with 18 bases remaining between them. For the CDR3, the DNA is TGTGCCAGCAGTCCAAGGACGGAGGTAGCGAACACCATATATTTT. This encodes CASSPRTEVANTIYF.

V usage is TRBV5-6 and J usage is TRBJ2-7; 7 bases are a match to TRBD1. The CDR3 loop spans 11 amino acids. The germline gives CDR1 SGHDT, CDR2 YYEEEE. V lost 4 bases to trimming and J lost 8 bases; unmatched junction nucleotides: 3. In DNA, the CDR3 is TGTGCCAGCAGCGAGGGACAGAAGCAGTACTTC. This translates into CASSEGQKQYF.

In this sample, this clone turned up once. The chain carries TRBV6-6 and TRBJ1-2; TRBD1 might be the D (6 bases). CDR1 MNHNY and CDR2 SVGAGI come from the germline V gene (reference sequence). V lost 8 bases and J 6 bases, leaving 7 bases between the germline ends. CDR3 length: 10 residues. The CDR3 is CASSGDGYTF. CDR3 nucleotides: TGTGCCAGCTCAGGGGATGGCTACACCTTC.

The rearrangement joins TRBV11-2 to TRBJ2-7; D gene unclear. CDR3 size: 15 residues. Between the trimmed V and J ends, which lost 1 base and 0 bases, there was a span of 10 bases. Looked up from germline, CDR1 is SGHAT and CDR2 is FQNNGV. CDR3 bases: TGTGCCAGCAGCTTAGCGCAGTATCCCTCCTACGAGCAGTACTTC. It is translated as CASSLAQYPSYEQYF.

V and J are TRBV7-9 and TRBJ1-2, with a tentative D call TRBD1 (5 bases). Germline assignment: CDR1 SEHNR and CDR2 FQNEAQ (reference sequence). Between the trimmed V and J ends, which lost 0 bases and 5 bases, there was a span of 10 bases. The length of the CDR3 is 14 residues. The CDR3, as DNA: TGTGCCAGCAGCTTAGCCCCGGGACTTTATGGCTACACCTTC. Protein sequence: CASSLAPGLYGYTF.

The chain carries TRBV11-2 and TRBJ2-1; D is possibly TRBD1 (5 bases). This CDR3 region has 15 residues. The V gene's germline CDR1 is SGHAT and CDR2 FQNNGV. V gave up 6 bases and J gave up 4 bases, with 16 bases separating them. CDR3: CASSSSGPLYNEQFF. CDR3 DNA: TGTGCCAGCAGTAGTTCAGGGCCCCTTTACAATGAGCAGTTCTTC.

The chain carries TRBV5-1 and TRBJ2-3, with D unclear. The CDR3 contains 16 residues. The V end lost 1 base, the J end lost 0 bases, and 12 bases lay between the germline ends. Germline lookup yields CDR1 SGHRS and CDR2 YFSETQ. This chain's CDR3 is CASSLWSRSSTDTQYF. The DNA of the CDR3 is TGCGCCAGCAGCTTGTGGTCTAGGTCGAGCACAGATACGCAGTATTTT.

The chain links TRBV19 to TRBJ2-7; D is possibly TRBD1 (7 bases). This CDR3 is 14 amino acids long. Per the germline V gene, CDR1 is LNHDA and CDR2 is SQIVND (reference sequence). Trimming removed 5 bases at V and 7 bases at J, with 18 bases between. CDR3 DNA: TGTGCCAGTAGTCGGGGGACAGAGACGGGGGAGCAGTACTTC. It yields the protein CASSRGTETGEQYF.

The genes are TRBV15 and TRBJ2-3, with 12 bases matching TRBD2. Germline CDR1 is LNHNV and CDR2 is YYDKDF (reference sequence). The CDR3 has 16 residues. The V gene end was trimmed by 3 bases and the J gene end by 2 bases; junction bases not matched to a gene: 3. The CDR3, as DNA: TGTGCCACCAGCAGCCTAGCGGGGGGGTTCACAGATACGCAGTATTTT. Its protein is CATSSLAGGFTDTQYF.

The chain employs TRBV15 and TRBJ1-5, with unresolved D. CDR3 size: 12 residues. CDR1 is LNHNV and CDR2 is YYDKDF in the germline V gene (reference sequence). Trimming stripped 5 bases from V and 5 bases from J, with 7 bases between. The CDR3 protein is CATSPPDQPQHF. CDR3 nucleotides: TGTGCCACCAGCCCCCCCGATCAGCCCCAGCATTTT.

This chain connects TRBV5-5 to TRBJ2-7; 11 bases are a match to TRBD1. Per germline, CDR1 SGHKS and CDR2 YYEKEE (reference sequence). V shed 4 bases, J shed 2 bases, and the junction held 11 bases outside the gene matches. The CDR3 spans 17 residues. The chain's CDR3 is CASSPSGKGQGAYEQYF. The CDR3 coding sequence is TGTGCCAGCAGCCCCAGCGGGAAGGGACAGGGGGCCTACGAGCAGTACTTC.

This clone turned up a few times. The CDR3 nucleotides are TGTGCCAGCAGCCCCGACAGGGTCTCGGGAAACACCATATATTTT. Protein product: CASSPDRVSGNTIYF. The rearrangement links TRBV11-2 to TRBJ1-3, with TRBD1 identical over 7 bases. CDR3 length: 15 amino acids. The ends lost 5 bases at V and 4 bases at J; junction bases unmatched: 8. CDR1 SGHAT and CDR2 FQNNGV come from the germline V gene.

V usage is TRBV6-5 and J usage is TRBJ1-4; no clear D gene. Trimming removed 0 bases from V and 8 bases from J, with 10 bases in between. This CDR3 spans 14 amino acids. CDR1 and CDR2 (germline): MNHEY, SVGAGI. Here the CDR3 DNA reads TGTGCCAGCAGTTACTCGAGCGGAGCCGAAAAACTGTTTTTT. Encoded protein: CASSYSSGAEKLFF.

The rearrangement joins TRBV28 to TRBJ2-7; 8 bases fit TRBD1. From germline, CDR1 is MDHEN and CDR2 SYDVKM. Trimming cost V 6 bases and J 5 bases; bases outside gene matches: 9. The CDR3 extends over 14 amino acids. CDR3 nucleotides: TGTGCCAGCAGCTGGGCGACAGGGGTACACGAGCAGTACTTC. Its translation: CASSWATGVHEQYF. The whole variable domain, filled in from reference TRBV28 and TRBJ2-7, reads DVKVTQSSRYLVKRTGEKVFLECVQDMDHENMFWYRQDPGLGLRLIYFSYDVKMKEKGDIPEGYSVSREKKERFSLILESASTNQTSMYLCASSWATGVHEQYFGPGTRLTVT.